These 26 T cell receptor beta chains originate from one sample sequenced in a study of CD8 T cells in ankylosing spondylitis. One entry per CDR3 protein results from TCRdb running MiXCR on the 5' RACE reads. The sample has about 220,000 distinct CDR3 sequences; under 12% are singletons. The material sequenced was blood, either unsorted or a sorted T cell fraction (not recorded which). The receptors derive from a male donor with ankylosing spondylitis or in good health (not recorded which).

This clonotype was seen many times. The chain uses TRBV5-1 and TRBJ1-1; possible D gene TRBD1, 5 bases. Deletions cut 2 bases from V and 3 bases from J, with 20 bases between. The germline V gene encodes CDR1 SGHRS and CDR2 YFSETQ. The CDR3 has 17 amino acids. This chain's CDR3 is CASSLKLGLTQDTEAFF. The CDR3 DNA reads TGCGCCAGCAGCTTAAAACTGGGCCTTACACAGGACACTGAAGCTTTCTTT.

CDR3 in DNA: TGTGCCAGCACCCCCGGTCGGGGGTGGACTGAAGCTTTCTTT. It translates to CASTPGRGWTEAFF. J is TRBJ1-1 and V is TRBV4-2; possibly TRBD1 for D (5 bases). V was trimmed by 7 bases and J by 5 bases, leaving 17 bases between them. The CDR3 length is 14 residues. Per germline, CDR1 LGHNA and CDR2 YNFKEQ.

This clonotype was detected many times. The V call is TRBV3-1, the J call TRBJ2-4; D gene ambiguous. CDR3 size: 16 residues. Germline lookup yields CDR1 LGHDT and CDR2 YNNKEL (reference sequence). The germline V and J ends were trimmed by 7 bases and 1 base, with 17 bases remaining between them. This CDR3 is CASTPREGSAKNIQYF. The CDR3, as DNA: TGTGCCAGCACTCCAAGGGAAGGGTCCGCCAAAAACATTCAGTACTTC.

This clonotype was seen at least ten times. The rearrangement joins TRBV15 to TRBJ2-1; no firm D call. Looked up from germline, CDR1 is LNHNV and CDR2 is YYDKDF (reference sequence). The CDR3 covers 16 residues. Trimming pared 0 bases from V and 2 bases from J, leaving 11 bases between. The CDR3 coding sequence is TGTGCCACCAGCAGAGATCCGGCAGGTACCTACAATGAGCAGTTCTTC. It translates to CATSRDPAGTYNEQFF. Complete variable domain (other parts from reference TRBV15 and TRBJ2-1): DAMVIQNPRYQVTQFGKPVTLSCSQTLNHNVMYWYQQKSSQAPKLLFHYYDKDFNNEADTPDNFQSRRPNTSFCFLDIRSPGLGDTAMYLCATSRDPAGTYNEQFFGPGTRLTVL.

This clonotype was observed many times. This chain links TRBV20-1 with TRBJ2-7; tentatively, D is TRBD2 (5 bases). This CDR3 contains 13 residues. V lost 4 bases and J 0 bases, leaving 10 bases between the germline ends. Germline V gives CDR1 DFQATT, CDR2 SNEGSKA (reference sequence). CDR3 nucleotides: TGCAGTGCTAAAGTAGCGTCCTCCTACGAGCAGTACTTC. It yields the protein CSAKVASSYEQYF.

This clonotype has only a few counts. The V gene is TRBV3-1, the J gene TRBJ2-1; no firm D call. This CDR3 comprises 14 residues. V was pared by 0 bases and J by 6 bases, with 9 bases between. CDR1 and CDR2 from the germline V gene are LGHDT and YNNKEL (reference sequence). CDR3 nucleotide sequence: TGTGCCAGCAGCCAAGATCTTCTGCTCAATGAGCAGTTCTTC. Its protein product is CASSQDLLLNEQFF.

In this sample, this clonotype turned up many times. V gene TRBV29-1 combines with J gene TRBJ2-7; 9 bases agree with TRBD1. Looked up from germline, CDR1 is SQVTM and CDR2 is ANQGSEA. Trimming removed 5 bases from V and 7 bases from J; junction bases left unmatched: 6. The CDR3 is 12 residues long. This CDR3 is CSVPGQGWEQYF. The CDR3 DNA sequence: TGCAGCGTTCCGGGACAGGGATGGGAGCAGTACTTC.

This clonotype was recorded many times. J is TRBJ2-3 and V is TRBV11-2; 8 bases are shared with TRBD2. Looked up from germline, CDR1 is SGHAT and CDR2 is FQNNGV. The CDR3 spans 19 residues. The V segment lost 3 bases and the J segment 0 bases; nucleotides outside the gene matches: 14. The CDR3 DNA reads as TGTGCCAGCAGCTTCCGGGGGGGAGACATGGTCTCAAGCACAGATACGCAGTATTTT. This encodes CASSFRGGDMVSSTDTQYF.

This clonotype was seen a handful of times. The chain couples TRBV7-8 to TRBJ2-1; TRBD2 matches at 13 bases. This CDR3 has 16 residues. In germline, CDR1 is SGHVS, CDR2 FQNEAQ. V shed 4 bases, J shed 7 bases, and the junction held 7 bases outside the gene matches. Here the CDR3 reads CASSSTSGGVGNEQFF. CDR3 nucleotides: TGTGCCAGCAGCTCAACTAGCGGGGGGGTCGGGAATGAGCAGTTCTTC.

The CDR3 sequence is CASSLRGRQGNTGELFF. Here the CDR3 DNA reads TGTGCCAGCAGCTTAAGGGGTCGGCAGGGGAACACCGGGGAGCTGTTTTTT. The V gene is TRBV7-2, the J gene TRBJ2-2; a possible D gene is TRBD1 (5 bases). The CDR3 length is 17 residues. CDR1 SGHTA and CDR2 FQGNSA come from the germline V gene. Trimming left V 2 bases short and J 1 base short, with 14 bases between.

The V and J genes are TRBV7-9 and TRBJ1-1; weak D call: TRBD1 (5 bases). CDR3 length: 16 amino acids. Germline CDR1 SEHNR, CDR2 FQNEAQ (reference sequence). Between the trimmed V and J ends, which lost 5 bases and 4 bases, there was a span of 20 bases. In nucleotides, the CDR3 is TGTGCCAGCAGCCGACGAGGCCAGGAGGGGAGCACTGAAGCTTTCTTT. This encodes CASSRRGQEGSTEAFF.

The chain links TRBV5-1 to TRBJ2-1, with TRBD2 matching 14 bases. This CDR3 is 15 amino acids long. Germline V gene sequence: CDR1 SGHRS, CDR2 YFSETQ. V gave up 6 bases and J gave up 7 bases; unmatched junction bases: 6. The CDR3 loop is CASTEGTSGGNEQFF. The CDR3, as DNA: TGCGCCAGCACCGAGGGGACTAGCGGGGGTAATGAGCAGTTCTTC.

Only a few counts were recorded for this clonotype. This sequence joins TRBV5-1 and TRBJ2-1; 7 bases are a match to TRBD2. Germline assignment: CDR1 SGHRS and CDR2 YFSETQ. Trimming removed 5 bases from V and 2 bases from J; junction bases left unmatched: 16. The CDR3 sequence is 18 residues long. The CDR3 sequence is CASSSVSGGLMTYNEQFF. The CDR3 nucleotides are TGCGCCAGCAGTTCCGTTTCGGGGGGATTGATGACCTACAATGAGCAGTTCTTC.

The rearrangement links TRBV12-3 or TRBV12-4 to TRBJ2-5; tentatively, D is TRBD1 or TRBD2 (6 bases each). The CDR3 sequence is 14 residues long. The ends were cut back, 6 bases at V and 2 bases at J, with 13 bases in the middle. DNA of the CDR3: TGTGCCAGCAGAAACTCGGGGGCGCAAGAGACCCAGTACTTC. Translated: CASRNSGAQETQYF.

This clonotype has a handful of counts. The junction departs from the called germline gene at one end, perhaps through a read error. The chain joins TRBV30 to TRBJ2-1; 12 bases align to TRBD2. Germline assignment: CDR1 GTSNPN and CDR2 SVGIG (reference sequence). This CDR3 is 17 amino acids long. The CDR3 loop is CARSGGLGLAGYNEQFF. The CDR3 region has the DNA TGTGCCCGGAGCGGGGGACTGGGACTAGCGGGCTACAATGAGCAGTTCTTC.

On this clonotype: This sequence may be a read error, since a much larger clone differs from it by one base. The genes are TRBV6-5 and TRBJ2-1; TRBD2 aligns across 9 bases. The CDR3 has 18 amino acids. The germline V gene has CDR1 MNHEY and CDR2 SVGAGI. The CDR3 is CASSYSGIAGAIYNEQSF. For the CDR3, the DNA is TGTGCCAGCAGTTACTCTGGGATAGCGGGGGCTATCTACAATGAGCAGTCCTTC.

The chain joins TRBV28 to TRBJ2-2; 9 bases align to TRBD2. Germline values: CDR1 MDHEN, CDR2 SYDVKM. Trimming cost V 5 bases and J 2 bases; bases outside gene matches: 12. CDR3 length equals 18 residues. CDR3 DNA sequence: TGTGCCAGCAGTCCACCCCGTAGCGGGGGAATTAACACCGGGGAGCTGTTTTTT. It encodes CASSPPRSGGINTGELFF.

The rearrangement links TRBV5-1 to TRBJ2-3, with TRBD1 matching over 11 bases. CDR1 is SGHRS and CDR2 is YFSETQ in the germline V gene. Trimming removed 0 bases from V and 4 bases from J; junction bases left unmatched: 7. The CDR3 totals 17 residues. The DNA of the CDR3 is TGCGCCAGCAGCTTGGCAACCGGGACAGGGGGGGCAGATACGCAGTATTTT. It specifies CASSLATGTGGADTQYF.

This clonotype was detected many times. This chain joins TRBV5-1 and TRBJ2-5, with TRBD2 identical over 11 bases. The CDR3 is 15 residues long. The J segment lost 3 bases and the V segment lost 2 bases, leaving 3 bases of the junction unmatched. From germline, CDR1 is SGHRS and CDR2 YFSETQ. The CDR3 coding sequence is TGCGCCAGCAGCTTTGATAGCGGGGGGGAAGAGACCCAGTACTTC. It is translated as CASSFDSGGEETQYF.

This clonotype was detected ten times or more. The chain is built from TRBV12-3 or TRBV12-4 and TRBJ2-1, with D perhaps given as TRBD1 or TRBD2 (5 bases each). CDR3 length: 11 residues. Trimming pared 11 bases from V and 6 bases from J, leaving 11 bases between. The CDR3 region is CADAGSNEQFF. The CDR3 DNA is TGTGCCGACGCAGGGAGCAATGAGCAGTTCTTC.

This clonotype was seen just once. The chain employs TRBV28 and TRBJ1-5; no firm D call. V lost 6 bases, J lost 4 bases, and 7 bases lay in between. The length of the CDR3 is 12 residues. Germline CDR1 MDHEN, CDR2 SYDVKM. CDR3 bases: TGTGCCAGCAGGAGGGTAAATCAGCCCCAGCATTTT. This codes for CASRRVNQPQHF.

The table lists this clonotype with many counts. The rearrangement joins TRBV6-5 to TRBJ2-3, with a tentative D call TRBD2 (6 bases). V was trimmed by 4 bases and J by 3 bases, leaving 14 bases between them. This CDR3 contains 15 residues. Per germline, CDR1 MNHEY and CDR2 SVGAGI. The CDR3 protein is CASSSFAGRTDTQYF. The CDR3 DNA follows: TGTGCCAGCAGTTCCTTTGCGGGGAGGACAGATACGCAGTATTTT.

A remark on this clonotype: A much more abundant neighbour one base away suggests this may be a read error. As the CDR3 is not closed by the conserved phenylalanine or tryptophan, this likely results from a read error. V is TRBV11-3 and J is TRBJ1-1, with 7 bases fitting TRBD1. Looked up from germline, CDR1 is SGHNT and CDR2 is YENEEA. After removal of 4 bases from V and 0 bases from J, the junction contained 8 bases not matched to a gene. The CDR3 has 16 residues. The CDR3 reads CASSSTGVKMNTEAFL. The CDR3, as DNA: TGTGCCAGCAGCTCAACAGGGGTTAAGATGAACACTGAAGCTTTCCTT.

This clonotype was seen many times. V gene TRBV20-1 combines with J gene TRBJ1-1; the D is unclear. Germline V gene sequence: CDR1 DFQATT, CDR2 SNEGSKA (reference sequence). Trimming took off 4 bases at V and 0 bases at J, with 6 bases between the two ends. The CDR3 is made up of 12 amino acids. CDR3 coding DNA: TGCAGTGCTATGGTCATGAACACTGAAGCTTTCTTT. As protein: CSAMVMNTEAFF.

This chain links TRBV5-1 with TRBJ2-3, with D possibly matching TRBD1 (5 bases). V lost 0 bases, J lost 2 bases, and 7 bases lay in between. The V gene's germline CDR1 is SGHRS and CDR2 YFSETQ. The CDR3 length is 14 residues. The CDR3 here is CASSLGQHTDTQYF. As DNA, the CDR3 is TGCGCCAGCAGCTTGGGACAGCACACAGATACGCAGTATTTT.

This clonotype was found a few times. CDR3 DNA sequence: TGTGCCAGCTCACCAGTCAGGGGCACTGAAGCTTTCTTT. Protein sequence: CASSPVRGTEAFF. The chain carries TRBV18 and TRBJ1-1; weak D call: TRBD1 (6 bases). V gave up 2 bases and J gave up 4 bases, with 8 bases separating them. CDR1 is KGHSH and CDR2 is LQKENI in the germline V gene. CDR3 length: 13 amino acids.